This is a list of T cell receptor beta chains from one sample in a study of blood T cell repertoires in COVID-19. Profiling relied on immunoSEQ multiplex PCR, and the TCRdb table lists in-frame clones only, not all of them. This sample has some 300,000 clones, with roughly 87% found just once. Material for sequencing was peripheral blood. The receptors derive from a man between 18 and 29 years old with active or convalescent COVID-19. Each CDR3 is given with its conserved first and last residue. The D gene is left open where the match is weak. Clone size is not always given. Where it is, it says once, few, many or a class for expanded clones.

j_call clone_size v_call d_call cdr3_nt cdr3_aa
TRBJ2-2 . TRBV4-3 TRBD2 TGCGCCAGCAGCCAATCCCCGGGGAGGGGACTGGCCACCGGGGAGCTGTTTTTT CASSQSPGRGLATGELFF
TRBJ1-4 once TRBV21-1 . TGTGCCAGCCCCACAGGAGATCCAACTAATGAAAAACTGTTTTTT CASPTGDPTNEKLFF
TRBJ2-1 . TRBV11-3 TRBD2 TGTGCCAGCAGCGCCAATAGCGGGAGGAACAATGAGCAGTTCTTC CASSANSGRNNEQFF
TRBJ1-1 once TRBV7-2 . TGTGCCAGCAGCGTACGGTCCAGGGACACTGAAGCTTTCTTT CASSVRSRDTEAFF
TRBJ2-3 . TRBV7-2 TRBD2 TGTGCCAGCCTCCTAGCGGGGGGCCCAGATACGCAGTATTTT CASLLAGGPDTQYF
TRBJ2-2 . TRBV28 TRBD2 TGTGCCAGCCTCCCTGGGGGGCGACTAGCGGGGGGTGACGGGGAGCTGTTTTTT CASLPGGRLAGGDGELFF
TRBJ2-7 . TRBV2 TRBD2 TGTGCCAGCAGGGGAGCGGGAGTTGGGACCTACGAGCAGTACTTC CASRGAGVGTYEQYF
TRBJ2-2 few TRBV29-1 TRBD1 TGCAGCGTTGGCCGGACAGGGGACACCGGGGAGCTGTTTTTT CSVGRTGDTGELFF
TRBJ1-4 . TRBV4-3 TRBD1 TGCGCCAGCAGCCAAGGGACAGGGGTGCGTAATGAAAAACTGTTTTTT CASSQGTGVRNEKLFF
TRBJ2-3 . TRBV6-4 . TGTGCCAGCAGTGTCGGCGGTAGCACAGATACGCAGTATTTT CASSVGGSTDTQYF
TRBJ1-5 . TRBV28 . TGTGCCACCACTATCGAGGCCCATTATGAACGACAGCCCCAGCATTTT CATTIEAHYERQPQHF
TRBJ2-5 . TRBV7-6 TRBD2 TGTGCCAGCAGCTCCCGAGCCAGAAGACTAGCGGGGCATCAAGAGACCCAGTACTTC CASSSRARRLAGHQETQYF
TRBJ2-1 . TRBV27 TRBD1 TGTGCCAGCCGTAGGACAGGTATGGTTGAGCAGTTCTTC CASRRTGMVEQFF
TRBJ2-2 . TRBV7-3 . TGTGCCAGCAGCTCACTGGGAGCTACGAACACCGGGGAGCTGTTTTTT CASSSLGATNTGELFF
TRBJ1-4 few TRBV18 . TGTGCCAGCTCACCACCCAGTCCTAATGAAAAACTGTTTTTT CASSPPSPNEKLFF
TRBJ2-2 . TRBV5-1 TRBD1 TGCGCCAGCAGCCTGGGACAGGGAAGGGCTTTCGACACCGGGGAGCTGTTTTTT CASSLGQGRAFDTGELFF
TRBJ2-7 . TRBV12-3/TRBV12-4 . TGTGCCAGCAGTTTTAAGCGGCACTACGAGCAGTACTTC CASSFKRHYEQYF
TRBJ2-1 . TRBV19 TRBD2 TGTGCCTCCGACCCGGGCGGGAGTCCCTACAATGAGCAGTTCTTC CASDPGGSPYNEQFF
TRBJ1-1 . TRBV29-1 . TGCAGCGTTGAACTGCAGGGTAGGTTCACTGAAGCTTTCTTT CSVELQGRFTEAFF
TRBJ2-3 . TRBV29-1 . TGCAGCGTTGAAAGGACAGGCACAGATACGCAGTATTTT CSVERTGTDTQYF
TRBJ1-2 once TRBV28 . TGTGCCAGCAGCTTCGCAGGGGATGGGGGTGGCTACACCTTC CASSFAGDGGGYTF
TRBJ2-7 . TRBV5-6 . TGTGCCAGCAGCTTGGGGCAGGGGTTCTACGAGCAGTACTTC CASSLGQGFYEQYF
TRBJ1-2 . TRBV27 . TGTGCCAGCAGTCCCGGAGTTGGCTATGGCTACACCTTC CASSPGVGYGYTF
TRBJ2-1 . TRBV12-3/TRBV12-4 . TGTGCCAGCAGTTTGACTGATTACAATGAGCAGTTCTTC CASSLTDYNEQFF
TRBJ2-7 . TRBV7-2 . TGTGCCAGCAGGGAGGACCTGGCCAACTACGAGCAGTACTTC CASREDLANYEQYF
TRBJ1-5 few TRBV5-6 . TGTGCCAGCAGCAAACAGGATCAGCCCCAGCATTTT CASSKQDQPQHF
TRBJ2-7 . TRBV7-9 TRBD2 TGTGCCAGCAGACCCAGCGGGAGTTCTTACGAGCAGTACTTC CASRPSGSSYEQYF
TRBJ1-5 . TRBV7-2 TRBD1 TGTGCCTCTAAGGACAGGGGGCTCAATCAGCCCCAGCATTTT CASKDRGLNQPQHF
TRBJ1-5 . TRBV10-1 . TGCGCCAGCAGGTCACAGGGAGGCAATCAGCCCCAGCATTTT CASRSQGGNQPQHF
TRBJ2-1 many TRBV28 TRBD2 TGTGCCAGCAGTTTATGGACTAGCGGGATATACAATGAGCAGTTCTTC CASSLWTSGIYNEQFF
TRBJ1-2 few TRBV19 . TGTGCCAGTAGTAGGACAGTCAACTATGGCTACACCTTC CASSRTVNYGYTF
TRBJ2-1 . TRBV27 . TGTGCCAGCAGTTTCCAGGACAGAGTTAATGAGCAGTTCTTC CASSFQDRVNEQFF
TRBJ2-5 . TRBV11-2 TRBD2 TGTGCCAGCAGCTTAGTTCCTAGCGGGAGGGGACGACAAGAGACCCAGTACTTC CASSLVPSGRGRQETQYF
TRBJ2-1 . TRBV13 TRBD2 TGTGCCAGCAGCCCTCCGGGACTAGCGGGAGGGGGTTCCTACAATGAGCAGTTCTTC CASSPPGLAGGGSYNEQFF
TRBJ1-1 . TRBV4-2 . TGTGCCAGCAGCCAAGAACCGGACTTGATGAACACTGAAGCTTTCTTT CASSQEPDLMNTEAFF
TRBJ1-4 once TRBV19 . TGTGCCAGTAGTATCGTTGAGAAGGGGGAAAAACTGTTTTTT CASSIVEKGEKLFF
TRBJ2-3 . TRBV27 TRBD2 TGTGCCAGCAGTATTACTAGCGGGGGAAATACGCAGTATTTT CASSITSGGNTQYF
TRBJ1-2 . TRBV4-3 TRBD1 TGCGCCAGCAGCCAAATTGAGGGGGCGCCTGGCTACACCTTC CASSQIEGAPGYTF
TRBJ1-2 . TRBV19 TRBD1 TGTGCCAGTAGTATGGACAGGGGGAATCGGCGGGGCTACACCTTC CASSMDRGNRRGYTF
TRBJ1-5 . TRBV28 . TGTGCCAGCAGTGCGCCTCCTGGGGGCAGACAGCCCCAGCATTTT CASSAPPGGRQPQHF
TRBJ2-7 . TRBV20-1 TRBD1 TGCAGTGCTAGTATACCGGGACAGGGGTTGGGGGAGCAGTACTTC CSASIPGQGLGEQYF
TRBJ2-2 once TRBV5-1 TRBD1 TGCGCCAGCGCCCAACTATCAGGACAGGGTGGCGGGGAGCTGTTTTTT CASAQLSGQGGGELFF
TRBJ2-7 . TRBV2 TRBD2 TGTGCCAGCAGGGAGCGGGGTAACGAGCAGTACTTC CASRERGNEQYF
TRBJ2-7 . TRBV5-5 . TGTGCCAGCAGCCTGCAGGGCTACGAGCAGTACTTC CASSLQGYEQYF
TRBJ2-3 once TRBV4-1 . TGCGCCAGCAGCCAGAAGGATCGTACCGGGACTAGCACAGATACGCAGTATTTT CASSQKDRTGTSTDTQYF
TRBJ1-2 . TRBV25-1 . TGTGCCAGCAGCGCGGGCCGCGAACATGGCTACACCTTC CASSAGREHGYTF
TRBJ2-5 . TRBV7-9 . TGTGCCAGCAGGGCTCAGGGGGAGACCCAGTACTTC CASRAQGETQYF
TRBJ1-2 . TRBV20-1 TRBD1 TGCAGTGCTAGTGGGTACGGGGACAGCCCTATCGGTGGCTACACCTTC CSASGYGDSPIGGYTF
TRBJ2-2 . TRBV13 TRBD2 TGTGCCAGCAGCTTATCCCGGACTAGCGGGGTGAACACCGGGGAGCTGTTTTTT CASSLSRTSGVNTGELFF
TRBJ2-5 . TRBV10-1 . TGCGCCAGCAGTGACAGGATTTGGGAGACCCAGTACTTC CASSDRIWETQYF
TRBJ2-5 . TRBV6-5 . TGTGCCAGCAGTTACGCGGATGGACAACAAGAGACCCAGTACTTC CASSYADGQQETQYF
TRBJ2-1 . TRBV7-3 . TGTGCCAGCAGCTTAAAGGACAACTACAATGAGCAGTTCTTC CASSLKDNYNEQFF
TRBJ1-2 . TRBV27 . TGTGCCAGCAGTTTATCGCCAGTAAACACCATCTATGGCTACACCTTC CASSLSPVNTIYGYTF
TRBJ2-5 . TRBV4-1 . TGCGCCAGCAGCCAACTTCTTCTGGACAGCGGGAAAGAGACCCAGTACTTC CASSQLLLDSGKETQYF
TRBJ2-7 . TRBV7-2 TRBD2 TGTGCCAGCAGCCGGGGAGGGGCACCCTCCTACGAGCAGTACTTC CASSRGGAPSYEQYF
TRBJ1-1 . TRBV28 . TGTGCCAGCAGTTTCCGGGGGGGAGGCACTGAAGCTTTCTTT CASSFRGGGTEAFF
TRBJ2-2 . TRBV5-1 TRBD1 TGCGCCAGCAGCCCCACGACAGGGATAAACACCGGGGAGCTGTTTTTT CASSPTTGINTGELFF
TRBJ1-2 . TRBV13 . TGTGCCAGCAGCTGGAATCGAGACAGTATCCTGGGCTACACCTTC CASSWNRDSILGYTF
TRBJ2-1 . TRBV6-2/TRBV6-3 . TGTGCCAGCAGTCAGCTCTCGGGTGAGCAGTTCTTC CASSQLSGEQFF
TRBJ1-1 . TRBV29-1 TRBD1 TGCAGCGCAACTACCCGGGACAGGGGTTTCGTGGACACTGAAGCTTTCTTT CSATTRDRGFVDTEAFF